The T cell receptor (beta chain) under discussion was sequenced for a study of identifying expanded T cells in peripheral blood. Only in-frame clones appear in the TCRdb table, and some are missing; sequencing was by immunoSEQ multiplex PCR. The table includes 100,000 to 150,000 clones, around nine tenths detected once. Turning to this clone: Its matching antigen is unknown.

During the collection period, no donor immune events like infections were recorded. Study-wide findings and caveats: Across healthy donors, higher total template counts meant significantly greater approximately two-week count variance.

The material sequenced was blood. The clonotype comes from a person aged 18 to 69 in good health.

CDR3 nucleotides: TGTGCCAGCAGCAACGTGATAAAGGGACAGAACACTGAAGCTTTCTTT. It codes for CASSNVIKGQNTEAFF. The rearrangement joins TRBV21-1 to TRBJ1-1; the table names TRBD1, a call not compared with the DNA. TRBV21-1 is termed a pseudogene. The CDR3 extends over 16 amino acids.